Listed here is a single TCR beta chain. Its specificity is not known. CDR1 and CDR2 from the germline V gene are MGHRA and YSYEKL. The V and J ends lost 3 bases and 3 bases, in that order; junction bases with no gene match: 5. The CDR3 loop spans 15 amino acids. Primers for the PCR totalled 60 Vbeta and 13 Jbeta. Measured with immunoSEQ multiplex PCR; TCRdb has only the in-frame clones, and not every one. The sample has about 190,000 clones, 75% to 90% seen once. The data were obtained in a study of cytomegalovirus exposure and HLA in healthy donors. Overall study findings and caveats: A later look showed TCR association rates differing by HLA locus, highest for DRB1 and lowest for HLA-C. Accurate HLA-A and HLA-B prediction from TCR beta sequences was reported for most subjects.

Input material: PBMCs. The TCR was taken from a man aged 25-45 years in good health and CMV-seronegative. The rearrangement links TRBV4-1 to TRBJ2-7, with 10 positions matching TRBD1. CDR3 in DNA: TGCGCCAGCAGCCAGATGACAGGGGGCGACTACGAGCAGTACTTC. Translated, it gives CASSQMTGGDYEQYF.